The 13 T cell receptor beta chains reported below all come from one sample, sequenced in a study of T cell repertoires in cytomegalovirus infection. No cognate antigen is known for these TCRs. TCRdb analysed the reads with MiXCR anew, one entry per CDR3 protein. The table includes fewer than 1,000,000 distinct CDR3 sequences, roughly 30% detected once. This specimen was cultured CD8+ T cells from PBMCs, taken from culture after CMV antigen stimulation. The receptor set was obtained from a human donor in good health (CMV status not recorded). Some clones in this sample may be carry-over from other donors' samples.

This clonotype came up a few times. The chain joins TRBV5-5 to TRBJ1-1, with TRBD1 identical over 10 bases. The CDR3 covers 17 residues. V lost 4 bases to trimming and J lost 0 bases; unmatched junction nucleotides: 9. Germline CDR1 and CDR2: SGHKS and YYEKEE (reference sequence). This chain's CDR3 is CASSPDRGLGLNTEAFF. The DNA for the CDR3 is TGTGCCAGCAGCCCAGACAGGGGGCTTGGATTGAACACTGAAGCTTTCTTT.

The chain is built from TRBV4-3 and TRBJ2-5; D unclear. V lost 11 bases, J lost 4 bases, and 20 bases lay in between. Germline CDR1 and CDR2: LGHNA and YSLEER. This CDR3 spans 14 amino acids. Here the CDR3 DNA reads TGCGCCCACGGTCCAGAATTCCCCAGAGAGACCCAGTACTTC. Its protein product is CAHGPEFPRETQYF.

The chain couples TRBV6-1 to TRBJ1-1; possibly TRBD1 for D (5 bases). CDR3 length: 12 residues. CDR1 is MNHNS, CDR2 SASEGT, per germline. Trimming cost V 10 bases and J 1 base, with 10 bases left between them. The CDR3 region has the DNA TGTGCCACCTTCACAGGGAACACTGAAGCTTTCTTT. It encodes CATFTGNTEAFF.

In DNA, the CDR3 is TGTGCCAGCAGACTAGGAACGGTGGAGGCTTTCTTT. Translation: CASRLGTVEAFF. This chain links TRBV6-6 with TRBJ1-1; no clear D gene. Germline CDR1 MNHNY, CDR2 SVGAGI (reference sequence). There are 12 residues in the CDR3. Trimming removed 6 bases from V and 11 bases from J, with 16 bases in between.

The chain links TRBV20-1 to TRBJ1-5; no firm D call. Germline V gene lookup returns CDR1 DFQATT and CDR2 SNEGSKA (reference sequence). V was clipped by 6 bases and J by 0 bases, with 15 bases between them. The CDR3 loop spans 15 amino acids. The CDR3 nucleotides are TGCAGTGCCGAAGTTCCAGTATATAGCAATCAGCCCCAGCATTTT. Translating gives CSAEVPVYSNQPQHF.

To note about this clonotype: Possible read error: a much larger clone is one base away. The chain combines TRBV12-3 or TRBV12-4 with TRBJ1-4; 7 bases map to TRBD1. V shed 3 bases, J shed 3 bases, and the junction held 13 bases outside the gene matches. The CDR3 length is 18 residues. The CDR3 DNA sequence: TGTGCCAGCAGTTTTCGAATCCTCCCAGGGGGGGCTAATGAAAAACTGTTTTTT. Translating it yields CASSFRILPGGANEKLFF.

This clonotype turned up a few times. The rearrangement uses TRBV11-2 and TRBJ2-3; D remains unclear. V was clipped by 6 bases and J by 5 bases, with 9 bases between them. The germline gives CDR1 SGHAT, CDR2 FQNNGV. There are 12 residues in the CDR3. The DNA of the CDR3 is TGTGCCAGCAGTATCGGTATAGATACGCAGTATTTT. Translation: CASSIGIDTQYF.

The rearrangement joins TRBV4-1 to TRBJ1-1, with D perhaps matching TRBD1 (6 bases). Trimming pared 0 bases from V and 1 base from J, leaving 9 bases between. The CDR3 is 15 amino acids. Per germline, CDR1 MGHRA and CDR2 YSYEKL. This CDR3 reads CASSQDGGPNTEAFF. The CDR3 bases are TGCGCCAGCAGCCAAGATGGGGGGCCGAACACTGAAGCTTTCTTT.

This clonotype occurred a few times. The chain combines TRBV7-8 with TRBJ2-4; 7 bases are a match to TRBD1. V gave up 5 bases and J gave up 1 base; unmatched junction bases: 8. The CDR3 totals 16 residues. The germline gives CDR1 SGHVS, CDR2 FQNEAQ. The CDR3: CASSASTGVAKNIQYF. As DNA, the CDR3 is TGTGCCAGCAGCGCAAGCACAGGGGTCGCCAAAAACATTCAGTACTTC. Filled out from reference TRBV7-8 and TRBJ2-4, the complete variable domain reads GAGVSQSPRYKVAKRGQDVALRCDPISGHVSLFWYQQALGQGPEFLTYFQNEAQLDKSGLPSDRFFAERPEGSVSTLKIQRTQQEDSAVYLCASSASTGVAKNIQYFGAGTRLSVL.

The CDR3 DNA reads as TGTGCCAGCAGCCTCAGACGAAGGGACACCCGAGCCTCTGGAAACACCATATATTTT. This gives the protein CASSLRRRDTRASGNTIYF. This chain uses TRBV6-1 with TRBJ1-3, with D possibly matching TRBD1 (6 bases). Germline V gives CDR1 MNHNS, CDR2 SASEGT. Trimming shortened V by 6 bases and J by 0 bases, and 24 bases separated the two germline ends. This CDR3 has 19 residues.

This clonotype was counted at least ten times. At one end the junction does not follow the germline gene, possibly because of a read error. V is TRBV7-8 and J is TRBJ1-1; D may be TRBD1 (6 bases). This CDR3 region has 17 residues. The germline CDR1 and CDR2 sequences are SGHVS and FQNEAQ. CDR3 protein: CASTLGGAGELKTEAFF. The CDR3 DNA reads TGTGCCAGCACCTTAGGGGGGGCAGGTGAACTGAAGACTGAAGCTTTCTTT.

This clonotype appeared a single time. The genes are TRBV27 and TRBJ1-5, with D tentatively TRBD1 (5 bases). Per the germline V gene, CDR1 is MNHEY and CDR2 is SMNVEV (reference sequence). The CDR3 contains 15 residues. V was clipped by 2 bases and J by 0 bases, with 8 bases between them. The CDR3 nucleotides are TGTGCCAGCAGTTTAGGGGACCATAGCAATCAGCCCCAGCATTTT. This sequence encodes CASSLGDHSNQPQHF.

The chain links TRBV6-5 to TRBJ1-2; TRBD1 might be the D (6 bases). Germline CDR1 is MNHEY and CDR2 is SVGAGI. The V end was cut by 2 bases, the J end by 6 bases, with 16 bases between. The CDR3 is 15 residues long. The CDR3 sequence is CASSYVSGESNGYTF. Written as DNA, the CDR3 is TGTGCCAGCAGTTACGTATCAGGGGAGAGTAATGGCTACACCTTC.